The 9 T cell receptor beta chains below come from one sample, sequenced in a study of T-cell memory formation after mild COVID-19. TCRdb recomputed calls from the 5' RACE reads with MiXCR, one row per CDR3 protein. The sample lists fewer than 150,000 distinct CDR3 sequences; about 6% were seen once. The specimen was PBMCs or a T cell subset sorted from them (not recorded which). Every receptor here comes from an adult woman who had mild COVID-19 (a few samples of this study predate the infection). Cell type and time point are not known.

This clonotype came up many times. J is TRBJ2-7 and V is TRBV7-2, with no clear D. In germline, CDR1 is SGHTA, CDR2 FQGNSA. CDR3 length: 11 amino acids. V lost 5 bases to trimming and J lost 6 bases, with 8 bases between them. The CDR3 sequence: CASSLLVEQYF. The CDR3 DNA reads as TGTGCCAGCAGCCTACTCGTCGAGCAGTACTTC.

The sample holds many counts of this clonotype. V usage is TRBV27 and J usage is TRBJ1-1; D might be TRBD1 (6 bases). The V gene's germline CDR1 is MNHEY and CDR2 SMNVEV (reference sequence). V was trimmed by 5 bases and J by 0 bases, leaving 16 bases between them. The CDR3 extends over 16 amino acids. In DNA, the CDR3 is TGTGCCAGCAGTCCGCAGACAGGCGTACTGAACACTGAAGCTTTCTTT. Translation: CASSPQTGVLNTEAFF.

The rearrangement uses TRBV12-3 or TRBV12-4 and TRBJ1-1, with no clear D. This CDR3 region has 11 residues. V lost 6 bases and J lost 11, with 13 bases in between. CDR3 sequence: CASRYTGRAFF. The CDR3, as DNA: TGTGCCAGCAGGTACACTGGCAGGGCTTTCTTT.

There are many counts of this clonotype. The V call is TRBV15, the J call TRBJ2-5, with D maybe TRBD2 (6 bases). This CDR3 is 15 amino acids long. Trimming cost V 5 bases and J 0 bases, with 13 bases left between them. In germline, CDR1 is LNHNV, CDR2 YYDKDF (reference sequence). CDR3 nucleotide sequence: TGTGCCACCAGCTTCCGGCGGGGTTACCAAGAGACCCAGTACTTC. Protein product: CATSFRRGYQETQYF.

The table lists this clonotype with many counts. The rearrangement uses TRBV5-1 and TRBJ2-1, with 9 bases lining up with TRBD2. Germline values: CDR1 SGHRS, CDR2 YFSETQ. Trimming cost V 4 bases and J 10 bases; bases outside gene matches: 6. This CDR3 has 13 amino acids. Written as DNA, the CDR3 is TGCGCCAGCAGCATCGGTAGCGGGAGCGAGCAGTTCTTC. Its protein is CASSIGSGSEQFF.

This clonotype was recorded a few times. The rearrangement links TRBV4-3 to TRBJ2-1; D perhaps matches TRBD2 (6 bases). CDR3 length: 14 residues. The germline CDR1 and CDR2 sequences are LGHNA and YSLEER. Trimming took 4 bases from V and 5 from J, leaving 12 bases between them. The CDR3 sequence is CASSRSWGDNEQFF. CDR3 in DNA: TGCGCCAGCAGCCGGTCCTGGGGGGACAATGAGCAGTTCTTC.

The chain uses TRBV12-3 or TRBV12-4 and TRBJ2-4; 8 bases fit TRBD2. V shed 4 bases and J 8 bases; nucleotides not matched to a gene: 7. CDR3 size: 14 residues. The CDR3 spells CASSSWTGGDIQYF. CDR3 in DNA: TGTGCCAGCAGTTCCTGGACGGGGGGGGACATTCAGTACTTC.

The chain joins TRBV3-1 to TRBJ2-1; D not certain. CDR1 is LGHDT and CDR2 is YNNKEL in the germline V gene (reference sequence). The V end was cut by 2 bases, the J end by 4 bases, with 3 bases between. The CDR3 is 12 residues long. The CDR3 loop is CASSQLYNEQFF. Here the CDR3 DNA reads TGTGCCAGCAGCCAATTATACAATGAGCAGTTCTTC.

This clonotype was recorded at least ten times. The V and J genes are TRBV27 and TRBJ2-1; D may be TRBD1 (6 bases). The CDR3 contains 15 residues. Germline assignment: CDR1 MNHEY and CDR2 SMNVEV (reference sequence). The V end was cut by 6 bases, the J end by 0 bases, with 12 bases between. The CDR3: CASSADSLSYNEQFF. The CDR3 nucleotides are TGTGCCAGCAGCGCGGACAGCCTCTCCTACAATGAGCAGTTCTTC.